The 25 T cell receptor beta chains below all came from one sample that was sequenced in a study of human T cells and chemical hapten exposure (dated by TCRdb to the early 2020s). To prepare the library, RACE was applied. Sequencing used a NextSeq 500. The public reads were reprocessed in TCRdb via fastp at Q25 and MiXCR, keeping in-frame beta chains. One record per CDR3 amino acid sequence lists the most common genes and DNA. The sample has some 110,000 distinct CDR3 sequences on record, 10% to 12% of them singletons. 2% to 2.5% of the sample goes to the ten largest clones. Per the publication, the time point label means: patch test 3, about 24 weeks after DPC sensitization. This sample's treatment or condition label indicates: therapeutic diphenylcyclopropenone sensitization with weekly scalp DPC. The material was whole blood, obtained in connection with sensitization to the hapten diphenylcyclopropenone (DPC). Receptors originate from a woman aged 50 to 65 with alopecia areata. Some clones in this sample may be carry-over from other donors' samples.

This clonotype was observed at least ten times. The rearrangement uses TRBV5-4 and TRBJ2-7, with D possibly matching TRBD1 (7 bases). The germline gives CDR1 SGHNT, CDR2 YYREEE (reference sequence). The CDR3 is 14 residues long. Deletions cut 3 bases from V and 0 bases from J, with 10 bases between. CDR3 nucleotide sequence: TGTGCCAGCAGCTGGGGGGACAGCTCCTACGAGCAGTACTTC. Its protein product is CASSWGDSSYEQYF.

The CDR3 sequence is CSARDLGTSIRTDTQYF. CDR3 bases: TGCAGTGCTAGAGATCTCGGGACTAGCATCCGGACAGATACGCAGTATTTT. The chain employs TRBV20-1 and TRBJ2-3; 9 bases line up with TRBD2. Trimming at V came to 0 bases and at J to 3 bases, leaving 10 bases not matched to a gene. This CDR3 has 17 amino acids. Germline V gene sequence: CDR1 DFQATT, CDR2 SNEGSKA (reference sequence).

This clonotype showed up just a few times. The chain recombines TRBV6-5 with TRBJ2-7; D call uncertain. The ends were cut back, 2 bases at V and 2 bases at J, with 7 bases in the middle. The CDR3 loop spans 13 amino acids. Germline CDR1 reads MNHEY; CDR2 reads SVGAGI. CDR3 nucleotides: TGTGCCAGCAGTTACGGGGTAACCTACGAGCAGTACTTC. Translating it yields CASSYGVTYEQYF.

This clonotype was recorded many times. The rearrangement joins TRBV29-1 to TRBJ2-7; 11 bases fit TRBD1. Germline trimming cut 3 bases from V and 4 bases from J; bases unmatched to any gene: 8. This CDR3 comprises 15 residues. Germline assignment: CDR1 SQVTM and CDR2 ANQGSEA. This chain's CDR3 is CSVDLIRDRGYEQYF. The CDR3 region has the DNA TGCAGCGTTGACCTAATCCGGGACAGGGGGTACGAGCAGTACTTC.

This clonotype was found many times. Here the CDR3 DNA reads TGTGCCAGCAGCCCCCTTCGCACAGATACGCAGTATTTT. Amino acids: CASSPLRTDTQYF. V and J are TRBV7-2 and TRBJ2-3, with no clear D. The CDR3 has 13 residues. Trimming removed 5 bases at V and 1 base at J, with 7 bases between. CDR1 is SGHTA and CDR2 is FQGNSA in the germline V gene.

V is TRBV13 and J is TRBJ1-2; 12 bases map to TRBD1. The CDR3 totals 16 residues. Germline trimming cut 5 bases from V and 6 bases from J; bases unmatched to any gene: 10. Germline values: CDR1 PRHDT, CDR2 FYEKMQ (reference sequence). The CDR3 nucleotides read TGTGCCAGCAGCCTCGGAACGGGACAGGGGGCGAATGGCTACACCTTC. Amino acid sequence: CASSLGTGQGANGYTF.

The CDR3 nucleotides are TGTGCCTGGACAGGGTCGATCTCTGGAAACACCATATATTTT. It encodes CAWTGSISGNTIYF. This chain uses TRBV30 with TRBJ1-3; D is possibly TRBD1 (5 bases). From germline, CDR1 is GTSNPN and CDR2 SVGIG (reference sequence). The CDR3 consists of 14 residues. V was clipped by 4 bases and J by 0 bases, with 10 bases between them. Drawing the rest from reference TRBV30 and TRBJ1-3, the complete variable domain is SQTIHQWPATLVQPVGSPLSLECTVEGTSNPNLYWYRQAAGRGLQLLFYSVGIGQISSEVPQNLSASRPQDRQFILSSKKLLLSDSGFYLCAWTGSISGNTIYFGEGSWLTVV.

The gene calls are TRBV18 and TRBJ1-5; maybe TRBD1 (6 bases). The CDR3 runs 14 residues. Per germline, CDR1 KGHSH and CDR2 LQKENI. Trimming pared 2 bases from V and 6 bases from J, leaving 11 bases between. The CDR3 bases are TGTGCCAGCTCACCAGGCACAGGGCCTCAGCCCCAGCATTTT. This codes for CASSPGTGPQPQHF.

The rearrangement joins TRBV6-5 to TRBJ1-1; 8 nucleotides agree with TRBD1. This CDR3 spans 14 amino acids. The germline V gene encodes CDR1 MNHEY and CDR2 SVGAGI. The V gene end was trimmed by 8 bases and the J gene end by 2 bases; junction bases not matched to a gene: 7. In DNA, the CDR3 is TGTGCCAGCGGTCCAGGGGGCCTAAACACTGAAGCTTTCTTT. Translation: CASGPGGLNTEAFF.

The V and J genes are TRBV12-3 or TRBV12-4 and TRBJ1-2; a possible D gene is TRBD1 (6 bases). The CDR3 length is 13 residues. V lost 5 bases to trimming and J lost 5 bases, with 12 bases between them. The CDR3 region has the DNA TGTGCCAGCAGTCCCGACAGGAAATATGGCTACACCTTC. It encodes CASSPDRKYGYTF.

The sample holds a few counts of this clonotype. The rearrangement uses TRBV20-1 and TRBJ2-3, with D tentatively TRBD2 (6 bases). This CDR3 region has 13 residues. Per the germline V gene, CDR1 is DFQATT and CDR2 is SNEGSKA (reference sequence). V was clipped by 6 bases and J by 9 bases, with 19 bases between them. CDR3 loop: CSAPEVADGTQYF. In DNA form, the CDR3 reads TGCAGTGCCCCCGAGGTAGCGGACGGCACGCAGTATTTT.

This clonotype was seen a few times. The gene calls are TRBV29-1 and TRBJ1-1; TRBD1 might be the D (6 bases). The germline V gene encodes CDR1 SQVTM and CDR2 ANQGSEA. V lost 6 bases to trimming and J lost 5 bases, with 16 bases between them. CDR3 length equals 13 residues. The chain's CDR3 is CSVGGWQGTEAFF. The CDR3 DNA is TGCAGCGTGGGGGGCTGGCAGGGGACTGAAGCTTTCTTT.

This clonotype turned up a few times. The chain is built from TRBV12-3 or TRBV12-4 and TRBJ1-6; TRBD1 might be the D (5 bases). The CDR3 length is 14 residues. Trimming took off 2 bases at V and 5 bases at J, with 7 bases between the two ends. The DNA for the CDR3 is TGTGCCAGCAGTTTATCCAGGGATAATTCACCCCTCCACTTT. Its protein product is CASSLSRDNSPLHF.

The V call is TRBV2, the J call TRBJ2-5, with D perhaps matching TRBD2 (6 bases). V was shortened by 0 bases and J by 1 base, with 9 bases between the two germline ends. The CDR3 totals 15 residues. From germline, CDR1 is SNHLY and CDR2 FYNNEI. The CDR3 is CASSEALRGQETQYF. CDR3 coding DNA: TGTGCCAGCAGTGAAGCGCTGCGGGGCCAAGAGACCCAGTACTTC.

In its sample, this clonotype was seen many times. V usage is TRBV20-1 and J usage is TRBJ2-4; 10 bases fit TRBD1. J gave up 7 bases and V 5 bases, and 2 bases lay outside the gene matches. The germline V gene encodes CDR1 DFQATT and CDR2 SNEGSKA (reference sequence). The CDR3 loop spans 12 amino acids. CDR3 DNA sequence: TGCAGTGCTCCGACAGGGGGCAACATTCAGTACTTC. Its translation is CSAPTGGNIQYF.

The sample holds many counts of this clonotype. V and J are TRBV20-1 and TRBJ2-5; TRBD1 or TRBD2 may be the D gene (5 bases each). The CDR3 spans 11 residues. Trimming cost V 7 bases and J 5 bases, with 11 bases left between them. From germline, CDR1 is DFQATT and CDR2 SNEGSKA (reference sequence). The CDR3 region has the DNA TGCAGTGTGGGGGAGAGCGAGACCCAGTACTTC. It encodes CSVGESETQYF.

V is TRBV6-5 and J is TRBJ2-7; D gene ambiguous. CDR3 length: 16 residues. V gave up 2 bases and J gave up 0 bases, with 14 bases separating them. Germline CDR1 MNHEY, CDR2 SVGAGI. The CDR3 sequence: CASSYGSALSSYEQYF. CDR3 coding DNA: TGTGCCAGCAGTTACGGGTCCGCCCTGAGCTCCTACGAGCAGTACTTC.

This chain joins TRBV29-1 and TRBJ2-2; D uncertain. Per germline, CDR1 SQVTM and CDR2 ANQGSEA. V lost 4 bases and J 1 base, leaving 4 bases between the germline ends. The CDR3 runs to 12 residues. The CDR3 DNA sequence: TGCAGCGTTGCGTTGAACACCGGGGAGCTGTTTTTT. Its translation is CSVALNTGELFF.

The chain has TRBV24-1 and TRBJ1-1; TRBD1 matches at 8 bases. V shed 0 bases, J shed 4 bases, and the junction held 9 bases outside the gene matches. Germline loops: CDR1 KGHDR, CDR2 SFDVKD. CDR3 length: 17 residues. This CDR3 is CATSDLSQGAWSTEAFF. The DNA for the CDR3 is TGTGCCACCAGTGATTTGAGCCAGGGGGCTTGGAGCACTGAAGCTTTCTTT.

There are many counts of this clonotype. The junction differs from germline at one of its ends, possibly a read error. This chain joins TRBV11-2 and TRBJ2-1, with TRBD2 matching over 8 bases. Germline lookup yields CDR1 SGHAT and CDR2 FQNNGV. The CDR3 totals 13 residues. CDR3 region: CASSLEASGWSSF. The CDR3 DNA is TGTGCCAGCAGCTTAGAAGCTAGCGGGTGGAGCTCGTTC.

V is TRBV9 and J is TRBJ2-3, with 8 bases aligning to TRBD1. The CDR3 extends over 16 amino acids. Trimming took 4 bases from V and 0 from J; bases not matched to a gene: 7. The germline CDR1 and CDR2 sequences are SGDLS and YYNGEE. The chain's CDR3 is CASSPRQGWSTDTQYF. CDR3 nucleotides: TGTGCCAGCAGCCCACGACAGGGGTGGAGCACAGATACGCAGTATTTT.

In DNA, the CDR3 is TGTGCCAGCAGCGTGGGACAGTCCGATGAAAAACTGTTTTTT. Amino acids: CASSVGQSDEKLFF. The rearrangement links TRBV5-4 to TRBJ1-4; 7 positions agree with TRBD1. Germline loops: CDR1 SGHNT, CDR2 YYREEE (reference sequence). V gave up 4 bases and J gave up 6 bases; unmatched junction bases: 6. The CDR3 runs 14 residues.

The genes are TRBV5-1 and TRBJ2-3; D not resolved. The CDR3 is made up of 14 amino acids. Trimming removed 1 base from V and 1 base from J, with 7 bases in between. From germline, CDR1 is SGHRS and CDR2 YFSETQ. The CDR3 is CASSLSSGTDTQYF. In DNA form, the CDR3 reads TGCGCCAGCAGCTTGTCGTCCGGCACAGATACGCAGTATTTT.

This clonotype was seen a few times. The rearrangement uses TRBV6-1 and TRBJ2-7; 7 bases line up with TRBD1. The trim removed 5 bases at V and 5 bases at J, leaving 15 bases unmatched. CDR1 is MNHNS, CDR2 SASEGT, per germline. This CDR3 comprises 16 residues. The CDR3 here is CASSLNGRQGRHEQYF. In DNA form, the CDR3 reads TGTGCCAGCAGTCTTAATGGGCGACAGGGACGCCACGAGCAGTACTTC.

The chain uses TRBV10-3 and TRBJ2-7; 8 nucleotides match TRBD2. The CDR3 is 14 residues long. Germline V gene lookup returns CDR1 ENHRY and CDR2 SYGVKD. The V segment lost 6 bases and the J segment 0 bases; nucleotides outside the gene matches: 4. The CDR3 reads CAISLAGTSYEQYF. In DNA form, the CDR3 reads TGTGCCATCAGCTTAGCGGGGACCTCCTACGAGCAGTACTTC.